These T cell receptor beta chains were read from a single sample in a study of cytomegalovirus exposure and HLA in healthy donors. Clones were read by immunoSEQ multiplex PCR, and TCRdb kept only the in-frame ones, dropping some. The sample consists of about 130,000 clones, under 75% of them appearing once. The sequenced sample consisted of PBMCs. The receptors stem from a woman aged 40-49 years in good health and CMV-seronegative. Each CDR3 is given without its conserved first and last residue. D genes are given only for firm matches.

>TRBV10-3|TRBD2|TRBJ2-7
AITRGTTSGGPYEQY
>TRBV27|-|TRBJ1-2
ASSLLSSGYGYT
>TRBV28|TRBD1|TRBJ1-2
ASSPRADRGNYGYT
>TRBV5-8|-|TRBJ1-4
ASSGGHPNEKLF
>TRBV28|-|TRBJ1-2
ASSWAGGNYGYT
>TRBV7-2|-|TRBJ1-2
ASSLAHGPNYGYT
>TRBV7-9|TRBD2|TRBJ2-2
ASSSMTSGATGELF
>TRBV27|TRBD1|TRBJ2-7
ASSAGTALYEQY
>TRBV6-1|-|TRBJ1-2
ASSEGGSRGGYT
>TRBV2|-|TRBJ1-4
ASSEGRTATNEKLF
>TRBV12-5|TRBD1|TRBJ1-2
ASGSTSTGGYGYT
>TRBV2|-|TRBJ2-4
ASRSGEDIQY
>TRBV7-2|TRBD1|TRBJ1-1
ASSLSPYRGIRNTEAF
>TRBV30|-|TRBJ1-2
AWEVTAYGYT
>TRBV30|-|TRBJ2-1
AWSVRWGDEQF
>TRBV4-1|-|TRBJ1-1
ASSLGLTANTEAF
>TRBV5-1|-|TRBJ2-2
ASRGGSNTGELF
>TRBV30|-|TRBJ2-7
AWSVLIEQY
>TRBV7-2|-|TRBJ1-5
ASSSSRQEYQPQH
>TRBV7-9|TRBD1|TRBJ1-2
ASSPISPGGSFGYT
>TRBV7-3|-|TRBJ1-1
ASSFGGTTEAF
>TRBV7-9|TRBD2|TRBJ2-7
ASSLLPSGAGEQY
>TRBV4-1|TRBD1|TRBJ1-5
ASSPQGAGNQPQH
>TRBV5-1|-|TRBJ1-2
ASSPSSYGYT
>TRBV7-2|TRBD1|TRBJ2-3
ASTDRGGADTQY
>TRBV30|-|TRBJ1-2
AWSRGSSGYT
>TRBV7-2|-|TRBJ1-2
ASSLVVVGRQVLGYT
>TRBV15|-|TRBJ1-2
ATSRDLTTGGYT
>TRBV4-3|-|TRBJ1-6
ASSSTRGDTSPLH
>TRBV27|TRBD1|TRBJ1-4
ASSSPGGARELF
>TRBV6-6|-|TRBJ1-2
ASSYENYGYT
>TRBV29-1|-|TRBJ2-5
SVEQGRETQY
>TRBV19|TRBD1|TRBJ1-5
ASSLGQGYQPQH
>TRBV2|-|TRBJ1-2
ASSERGYGYT
>TRBV29-1|TRBD1|TRBJ1-1
SVRTYGDRGRLPNTEAF
>TRBV7-2|TRBD1|TRBJ2-7
ASSSVDREQY
>TRBV12-5|TRBD1|TRBJ1-5
ASGLGDRVLGNQPQH
>TRBV11-2|TRBD1|TRBJ1-4
ASSLPTGSNEKLF
>TRBV6-1|-|TRBJ1-2
ASSERRAYGYT
>TRBV30|TRBD2|TRBJ2-1
AWSVLAGGNEQF
>TRBV7-8|-|TRBJ1-2
ASSTTSRRRNYGYT
>TRBV18|-|TRBJ2-2
ASSPAGELF
>TRBV5-3|TRBD2|TRBJ2-3
ARSPPLAGGPRFQDTQY
>TRBV5-1|TRBD2|TRBJ2-1
ASSLSLAGGPNEQF
>TRBV5-1|TRBD1|TRBJ1-1
ASSLKGATEAF
>TRBV4-1|TRBD2|TRBJ2-3
ASSSGLAQDTQY
>TRBV5-6|-|TRBJ2-1
ASSLQTENSYNEQF
>TRBV4-3|-|TRBJ2-2
ASSQEVRENTGELF
>TRBV28|TRBD1|TRBJ1-2
ASQSPGTVYGYT
>TRBV15|-|TRBJ1-5
ATSRQGTNQPQH
>TRBV27|-|TRBJ1-1
ASSRGGDTEAF
>TRBV7-8|-|TRBJ1-5
ASSLMGRYSNQPQH
>TRBV7-6|TRBD1|TRBJ1-4
ASSFQGAFNEKLF
>TRBV15|-|TRBJ2-7
ATSRAPTVYEQY
>TRBV29-1|-|TRBJ2-7
SSRQEDTYEQY